A selection of T cell receptor beta chains follows, all from one sample in a study of blood T cell repertoires in COVID-19. Assay: immunoSEQ multiplex PCR; the TCRdb copy retains only in-frame clones and omits some. The sample records some 130,000 clones, 80% to 90% being singletons. Sequencing was performed on peripheral blood. Receptors were obtained from a human donor in a cohort sampled during active COVID-19. Each CDR3 is given with its conserved first and last residue. D genes are given only for firm matches. Clone size appears in some rows only: once, few, many, or a class for an expanded clone.

d_call	clone_size	v_call	j_call	cdr3_nt	cdr3_aa
TRBD2	-	TRBV9	TRBJ2-1	TGTGCCAGCAGCCCGGCGGGGGGCCTTTACAATGAGCAGTTCTTC	CASSPAGGLYNEQFF
TRBD1	-	TRBV6-1	TRBJ1-3	TGTGCCAGCAGTGAGCGACAGGGCCTCTCTGGAAACACCATATATTTT	CASSERQGLSGNTIYF
TRBD1	-	TRBV3-1/TRBV3-2	TRBJ1-2	TGTGCCAGCAGCCCGGGGACAGAATATGGCTACACCTTC	CASSPGTEYGYTF
TRBD1	-	TRBV4-1	TRBJ2-5	TGCGCCAGCAGCCTTCGGACAGGTCAGGCCCAGTACTTC	CASSLRTGQAQYF
-	-	TRBV5-1	TRBJ1-2	TGCGCCAGCAGATCCGGGGAAGGTAACTATGGCTACACCTTC	CASRSGEGNYGYTF
-	-	TRBV7-2	TRBJ2-1	TGTGCCAGCACCCCCCAGGGGAGCTCCTACAATGAGCAGTTCTTC	CASTPQGSSYNEQFF
TRBD1	-	TRBV19	TRBJ2-2	TGTGCCAGTAGAGCCCGGACAGGGGGCGTTAACACCGGGGAGCTGTTTTTT	CASRARTGGVNTGELFF
TRBD1	-	TRBV5-1	TRBJ2-7	TGCGCCAGCAGCCGGGACAGCATTTACGAGCAGTACTTC	CASSRDSIYEQYF
-	-	TRBV5-5	TRBJ1-1	TGTGCCAGCAGCTTACGCCCAGACACTGAAGCTTTCTTT	CASSLRPDTEAFF
-	-	TRBV11-3	TRBJ1-5	TGTGCCAGCAGCTTATCTGTCTACAATCAGCCCCAGCATTTT	CASSLSVYNQPQHF
-	-	TRBV6-6	TRBJ2-3	TGTGCCAGCAGTCGAAGGCGTCAGGTCCTTACCCCCACAGATACGCAGTATTTT	CASSRRRQVLTPTDTQYF
-	once	TRBV7-2	TRBJ2-1	TGTGCCAGCAGCTTAGTAGTCTTGAACAATGAGCAGTTCTTC	CASSLVVLNNEQFF
-	-	TRBV18	TRBJ1-1	TGTGCCAGCTCACCACCGGCAGGGTGGGACACTGAAGCTTTCTTT	CASSPPAGWDTEAFF
-	-	TRBV3-1/TRBV3-2	TRBJ2-6	TGTGCCAGCAGCCAGATACAGGTCGGGGCCAACGTCCTGACTTTC	CASSQIQVGANVLTF
-	-	TRBV30	TRBJ2-7	TGTGCCTGGAGCAAAGGCAGGGACTACGAGCAGTACTTC	CAWSKGRDYEQYF
-	-	TRBV27	TRBJ1-1	TGTGCCAGCAGTTTACGACAGCCTATAGGCACTGAAGCTTTCTTT	CASSLRQPIGTEAFF
-	-	TRBV6-5	TRBJ1-1	TGTGCCAGCAGTTACTTTCAGAACACTGAAGCTTTCTTT	CASSYFQNTEAFF
-	-	TRBV5-1	TRBJ2-1	TGCGCCAGCAGCTTGGGTTTTTGGGCAGCAAGTAATACCAATGAGCAGTTCTTC	CASSLGFWAASNTNEQFF